The sequence of this T cell receptor (beta chain) was determined in a study of shared clonotypes between healthy human individuals. Study-level points and caveats: Deeper or shallower sequencing was expected to change how clonotypes are shared among donors. It was observed that 5% to 6.5% of naive CD4 clonotypes were shared across several donors.

The germline V and J ends were trimmed by 7 bases and 2 bases, with 15 bases remaining between them. CDR1 and CDR2 from the germline V gene are LNHDA and SQIVND (reference sequence). This CDR3 is 14 amino acids long. Naive CD8 cells, CD45RO-negative and positively selected for CCR7, excluded terminally differentiated effector memory CD45RA+ cells. The assay was immunoSEQ multiplex PCR, and TCRdb's table has in-frame clones only and misses some. The repertoire holds over 2,000,000 clones, with around 93% as singletons. Worth noting for this clone: The target antigen is unknown.

Sequencing input: naive CD8+ T cells from PBMCs. The genes are TRBV19 and TRBJ2-7; TRBD2 might be the D (7 bases). This receptor was identified in a man between 18 and 35 years old in good health. Some clones in this sample may be carry-over from other donors' samples. The CDR3 coding sequence is TGTGCCAGTACGGAAGGCGGGGGCCCCTACGAGCAGTACTTC. Residues: CASTEGGGPYEQYF.